This T cell receptor beta chain was captured in a study of chemoradiotherapy in HPV16-positive cancers. In the study overall: Functional T-cell assays on a couple of HPV16-positive patients' cells defined candidate HPV-specific clones and common TCR motifs.

As to this clone: The antigen remains undetermined.

Points from the study as a whole: Non-HPV-specific T cells did not expand in tumors during treatment, whereas candidate HPV-specific clones and E7-related motifs did.

Germline V gives CDR1 SGHNT, CDR2 YYREEE (reference sequence). Trimming took 4 bases from V and 4 from J, leaving 15 bases between them. The CDR3 loop spans 15 amino acids. Some clones are missing from TCRdb's copy, which holds only in-frame ones; the method was immunoSEQ multiplex PCR. Here the sample spans about 9,700 clones, roughly nine tenths being singletons. This sequence originates from a human donor with HPV-associated anogenital cancer. The V call is TRBV5-4, the J call TRBJ2-1; D tentatively fits TRBD1 or TRBD2 (6 bases each). The sequencing here drew on blood, taken from a patient who underwent chemoradiotherapy. CDR3: CASSPRQEGYNEQFF. The DNA of the CDR3 is TGTGCCAGCAGCCCGCGACAGGAGGGTTACAATGAGCAGTTCTTC.